The rows below give T cell receptor beta chains drawn from one sample of a study of CD8+CD57+ T cells in acquired aplastic anemia. From the reads, TCRdb called clonotypes with MiXCR, one entry per CDR3 protein. Seen here are a few hundred thousand distinct CDR3 sequences, approximately 80% observed once, and the top ten hold 40% to 50%. Material: sorted CD4+, CD8+, or CD8+CD57+ T cells (not recorded which) from PBMCs. All receptors come from a human donor with aplastic anemia. The CDR3 runs from the conserved cysteine through the conserved F or W. A D gene is named only where the DNA matches it firmly. Expanded clones are given a class, and other clones once, few, many or no size at all.

v_call,j_call,clone_size,d_call,cdr3_nt,cdr3_aa
TRBV7-9,TRBJ1-2,many,-,TGTGCCAGCAGCTTAGGAGGATATGGCTACACCTTC,CASSLGGYGYTF
TRBV7-8,TRBJ2-5,-,TRBD2,TGTGCCAGCAGCCCAGGGACTAGCGGGAGGAGTCAAGACTTC,CASSPGTSGRSQDF
TRBV7-8,TRBJ2-3,-,-,TGTGCCAGCAGCTTATCGAGCGCCCGGGAGCTGCATTATTTT,CASSLSSARELHYF
TRBV7-7,TRBJ2-5,once,-,-,CAVLGAPETQYFGYF
TRBV10-3,TRBJ2-5,few,-,TGTGCCATCAGTGGGGTAAACGTCCAAGAGACCCAGTACTTC,CAISGVNVQETQYF
TRBV25-1,TRBJ2-1,few,TRBD2,TGTGCCAGCAGTGAATCGGGGCGGGGGTCGGTGAGTGAGCAGTTCTTC,CASSESGRGSVSEQFF
TRBV7-3,TRBJ2-4,-,-,TGTGCCAGCAGTTCGGACGGGACATCGGGAGAGACTCAGTACTTC,CASSSDGTSGETQYF
TRBV6-1,TRBJ1-2,-,-,TGTGCCAGCAGTAAAATACAGGGAGGCTACACCTTC,CASSKIQGGYTF
TRBV9,TRBJ1-1,-,-,TGTGCCAGCGGCGGGGGGACCGCCCGCAATCAGCCCCAAGCTTTCTTT,CASGGGTARNQPQAFF
TRBV7-9,TRBJ2-7,-,TRBD1,TGTGCCAGCAGGGGTGCTCGAGAGGGACAGTACGAGCAGTACTTC,CASRGAREGQYEQYF
TRBV19,TRBJ2-3,-,-,TGTGCCAGTAGCGACGGGGGGCGCAAGGCAGGTACGCAGTATTTT,CASSDGGRKAGTQYF
TRBV9,TRBJ2-1,-,TRBD2,TGTGCCAGCGGAGGCGGGGGGAACATTCAGTACTTCTTC,CASGGGGNIQYFF
TRBV7-6,TRBJ1-2,-,-,TGTGCCAGCAGCCTAGCTCTTGACGCGGGCTACACCTTC,CASSLALDAGYTF
TRBV11-3,TRBJ1-5,-,-,TGTGCCAGCAGCTTAGCCCCGAAAAGCAATCAGCCCCAGCATTTT,CASSLAPKSNQPQHF
TRBV2,TRBJ2-3,-,-,TGTGCCAGCGGGGTAGGGGGAGCTCCTACGCCGTATTTT,CASGVGGAPTPYF
TRBV9,TRBJ1-1,-,-,TGTGCCAGCAGCGTAGTACATGGCACTGAAGCTTTCTTT,CASSVVHGTEAFF
TRBV7-2,TRBJ2-6,-,-,TGTGCCAGCAGCTTGAGAGGGGTCGCCGACTATGGCTACGTCCTGACTTTC,CASSLRGVADYGYVLTF
TRBV13,TRBJ1-5,-,TRBD1,TGTGCCAGCAGTTTTGAGTGGGGACAGGGTGAAAATCAGCCCCAGCATTTT,CASSFEWGQGENQPQHF
TRBV7-9,TRBJ2-3,-,-,TGTGCCAGCAGCGAGGAGGGCGGGAATACTCAATATTTT,CASSEEGGNTQYF
TRBV9,TRBJ2-3,-,-,TGTGCCAGCGGAGACGGTGGCACAGATACGTACTACTTT,CASGDGGTDTYYF
TRBV29-1,TRBJ1-5,-,-,TGCAGCGTTGACTCAGGAGCGGGGCCCCAGCATTTT,CSVDSGAGPQHF
TRBV7-2,TRBJ2-1,-,TRBD2,TGCGCCAGCAGCGGGGGCTCTGGAAACACCATATATTTTCAGTTCTTC,CASSGGSGNTIYFQFF
TRBV5-4,TRBJ2-7,-,-,TGTGCCAGCAGCTTTACAGTGGACTTTTCCTACGAGCAGTACTTC,CASSFTVDFSYEQYF
TRBV7-8,TRBJ2-3,-,-,TGTGCCAGCAGCATAAGGGGAGGCGGGATAGATACGCGGTATTTT,CASSIRGGGIDTRYF
TRBV7-6,TRBJ2-3,-,-,TGTGCCAGCAGCCCCACTACAGGGAATGAAACAGATACGCAGTATTTT,CASSPTTGNETDTQYF
TRBV7-2,TRBJ1-6,-,TRBD1,TGTGCCAGCAGCTCCGCAGGGGGCCACTACTACGTCCACTTT,CASSSAGGHYYVHF
TRBV24-1,TRBJ2-7,-,-,TGTGCCACCAGTGACGTGCAGGGTGACTACGAGCAGTACTTC,CATSDVQGDYEQYF
TRBV9,TRBJ1-1,-,-,TGTGCCAGCAGTGGGGTGACCGCCGGGAACACTCAAGCTTTCTTT,CASSGVTAGNTQAFF
TRBV20-1,TRBJ1-4,-,-,TGCAGTGCTCACAACGAAGATGGCTACAATGAAAAACTGTTTTTT,CSAHNEDGYNEKLFF
TRBV9,TRBJ2-7,few,-,TGTGCCAGCAGCGTAGGTCCCAGCTACGAGCAGTACTTC,CASSVGPSYEQYF
TRBV7-2,TRBJ1-2,-,-,TGTGCCAGCAGCTTAACGGGAGGCCCCGACTTTGGCTATACCTTC,CASSLTGGPDFGYTF
TRBV2,TRBJ2-2,-,TRBD2,TGTGCCAGCGGGGCGGGGGGCACCGGGGAGCTGTATTTT,CASGAGGTGELYF
TRBV5-8,TRBJ1-5,-,-,TGTGCCAGCAGTGAAGCCAAGGGCAATCAGCCCCAGCATTTT,CASSEAKGNQPQHF
TRBV10-3,TRBJ2-7,-,-,TGTGCCATCACGACGACGCCCAGCTCCTACGAGCAGTACTTC,CAITTTPSSYEQYF
TRBV12-3/TRBV12-4,TRBJ2-1,few,TRBD1,TGTGCCAGCAGGAGGACAGGGACTTCTTCCAATGAGCAGTTCTTC,CASRRTGTSSNEQFF
TRBV7-8,TRBJ1-5,-,-,TGTGCCAGCAGCTTTGAACCAGACGCGTCAGCCCTTTCCCATTTT,CASSFEPDASALSHF
TRBV25-1,TRBJ2-1,-,-,TGTGCCAGCAGTGAATCTGGGGACTTGGCTGAGCAGTTCTTC,CASSESGDLAEQFF
TRBV7-2,TRBJ2-5,-,-,TGTGCCACCAGCAGAAGCAGCGAGCACGAGGACCAGTACTTC,CATSRSSEHEDQYF
TRBV20-1,TRBJ2-7,-,TRBD2,TGCAGTGCTAGAGTCCCGAGCGGGGCGACCTACGAGCAGTACTTC,CSARVPSGATYEQYF
TRBV28,TRBJ1-2,few,-,TGTGCCAGCAGTTTTCCGAGGACACTGACCACGAATTTCTATGGCTACACCTTC,CASSFPRTLTTNFYGYTF
TRBV5-6,TRBJ2-2,-,-,TGTGCCAGCAGCTTGAGGGAGGCCCACACCGGGGAGCTGTTTTTT,CASSLREAHTGELFF
TRBV2,TRBJ2-7,once,TRBD1,TGTGCCACCACTCAGGGGGACCGGGTCTACGAGCAGTACTTC,CATTQGDRVYEQYF
TRBV20-1,TRBJ2-2,-,-,TGCAGTGCGACTATAAACACCGGGGAGCTGTTTTTT,CSATINTGELFF
TRBV27,TRBJ2-7,-,TRBD2,TGTGCCAGCAGTCCCGGACTAGCGGGAGTTCGCGAGCAGTACTTC,CASSPGLAGVREQYF
TRBV15,TRBJ1-2,-,TRBD1,TGTGCCACCAGCAGAGATCGGGCAGGGGGCAATGGCTACACCTTC,CATSRDRAGGNGYTF
TRBV7-6,TRBJ2-3,-,-,TGTGCCAGCAGCTTAGCCCACGGGGCAAAAGAGACCCAGCAGTATTTT,CASSLAHGAKETQQYF
TRBV7-3,TRBJ1-1,-,-,TGTGCCAGCAGCAGAGCGGGGGGACTGAACACGGAATCTTTCTTT,CASSRAGGLNTESFF
TRBV2,TRBJ1-1,-,-,TGTGCCAGCAGCGCCAGGGTCACTGAAGCTTTCTTT,CASSARVTEAFF
TRBV6-6,TRBJ2-7,-,-,TGTGCCAGCAGTTACTCGGAGGACTACGAGCAGTACTTC,CASSYSEDYEQYF
TRBV2,TRBJ2-5,once,-,TGTGCCAGCGGGGACCGGGGAAAAGAGACGCAGTACTTC,CASGDRGKETQYF